The sequence of this T cell receptor beta chain was determined in a study of shared clonotypes between healthy human individuals. Sequencing used immunoSEQ multiplex PCR; TCRdb keeps in-frame clones, though not all of them. This repertoire shows more than 2,000,000 clones, more than 85% found once; its top ten account for roughly 0.36%. The CDR3 covers 18 residues. Unmatched junction bases numbered 10, after V lost 2 bases and J lost 5 bases. The germline gives CDR1 SGHVS, CDR2 FQNEAQ. This receptor was taken from a man between 18 and 29 years old in good health. Some clones in this sample may be carry-over from other donors' samples. The specimen was naive CD4+ T cells from PBMCs. Subset noted: CD45RA+ positively selected. The chain joins TRBV7-8 to TRBJ2-5; 14 bases match TRBD2. This chain's CDR3 is CASSLKTSGRARGETQYF. Written as DNA, the CDR3 is TGTGCCAGCAGCTTAAAGACTAGCGGGAGGGCCAGGGGGGAGACCCAGTACTTC.